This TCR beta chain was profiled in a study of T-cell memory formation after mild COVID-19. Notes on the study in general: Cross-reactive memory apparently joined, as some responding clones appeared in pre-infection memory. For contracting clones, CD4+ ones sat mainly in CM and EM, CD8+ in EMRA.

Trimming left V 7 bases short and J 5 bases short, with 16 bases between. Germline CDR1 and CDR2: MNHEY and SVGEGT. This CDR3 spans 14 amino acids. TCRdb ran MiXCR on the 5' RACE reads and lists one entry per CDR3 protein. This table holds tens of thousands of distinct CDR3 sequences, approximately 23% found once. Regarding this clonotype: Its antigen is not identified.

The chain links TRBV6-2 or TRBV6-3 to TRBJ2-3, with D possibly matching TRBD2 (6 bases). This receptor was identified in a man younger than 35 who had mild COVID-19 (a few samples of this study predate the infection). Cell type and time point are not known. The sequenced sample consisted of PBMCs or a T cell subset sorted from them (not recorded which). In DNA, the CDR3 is TGTGCCAGCACCGGGACTCGGATGAAAGATACGCAGTATTTT. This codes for CASTGTRMKDTQYF.